This is a list of T cell receptor beta chains from one sample in a study of T cell repertoires in cytomegalovirus infection. Their recognized antigens are unknown. TCRdb independently ran MiXCR on the reads; one entry per CDR3 protein. The table records hundreds of thousands of distinct CDR3 sequences, more than 30% of them present only once. Sequencing was performed on cultured PBMCs, taken from culture after CMV antigen stimulation. All receptors derive from a human donor in good health (CMV status not recorded). Some clones in this sample may be carry-over from other donors' samples. Each CDR3 is given with its conserved first and last residue. A D gene is named only where the DNA matches it firmly. Only some rows state a clone size, as once, few, many or a class for expanded clones.

V,J,D,size,CDR3,DNA
TRBV19,TRBJ2-1,NA,NA,CASTPSTTSSYNEQFF,TGTGCCAGTACCCCCTCGACTACGAGCTCCTACAATGAGCAGTTCTTC
TRBV23-1,TRBJ2-2,TRBD2,NA,CASILPGLAGGPGGGELFF,TGCGCCAGCATCCTACCGGGACTAGCGGGAGGGCCAGGTGGCGGGGAGCTGTTTTTT
TRBV7-2,TRBJ2-7,NA,few,CASSLWAYEQYF,TGTGCCAGCAGCTTATGGGCCTACGAGCAGTACTTC
TRBV27,TRBJ1-5,NA,NA,CASGAPGLIRPQHF,TGTGCCAGCGGGGCCCCAGGGCTCATCCGACCCCAGCATTTT
TRBV12-3/TRBV12-4,TRBJ2-7,TRBD1,few,CASSQGQAYEQYF,TGTGCCAGCAGTCAAGGACAGGCCTACGAGCAGTACTTC
TRBV11-3,TRBJ1-1,NA,few,CASSFRKSGNTEAFF,TGTGCCAGCAGCTTCAGAAAGTCGGGGAACACTGAAGCTTTCTTT
TRBV11-2,TRBJ2-1,TRBD2,NA,CASSLALAGVLNEQFF,TGTGCCAGCAGCTTAGCCCTAGCGGGAGTCCTTAATGAGCAGTTCTTC
TRBV7-8,TRBJ2-4,TRBD2,few,CASSLAGGSDIQYF,TGTGCCAGCAGCTTAGCCGGCGGGAGTGACATTCAGTACTTC
TRBV7-1,TRBJ2-6,NA,few,CAYGRDPGANVLTF,TGTGCCTACGGGCGGGACCCTGGGGCCAACGTCCTGACTTTC
TRBV7-8,TRBJ1-1,TRBD1,few,CASSLARGSEAFF,TGTGCCAGCAGCTTAGCCAGGGGGAGTGAAGCTTTCTTT
TRBV6-2/TRBV6-3,TRBJ2-5,NA,NA,CASSNSRAETQYF,TGTGCCAGCAGTAACTCTAGGGCGGAGACCCAGTACTTC
TRBV15,TRBJ2-1,NA,NA,CATSGVATYYNEQFF,TGTGCCACCAGCGGAGTAGCAACTTACTACAATGAGCAGTTCTTC
TRBV7-2,TRBJ2-3,NA,NA,CASSFQRGDAKYF,TGTGCCAGCAGCTTCCAGAGGGGAGATGCGAAGTATTTT
TRBV7-2,TRBJ2-3,NA,NA,CASSLDSGGHGFTQYF,TGTGCCAGCAGCTTAGATAGCGGCGGGCACGGGTTTACGCAGTATTTT
TRBV15,TRBJ1-5,TRBD1,NA,CATSPGQVGNQPQHF,TGTGCCACCAGCCCGGGACAGGTGGGCAATCAGCCCCAGCATTTT
TRBV4-3,TRBJ1-2,NA,NA,CASSQDRRQAPSGYTF,TGCGCCAGCAGCCAAGATCGGCGGCAGGCTCCTTCAGGCTACACCTTC
TRBV11-2,TRBJ2-7,TRBD2,NA,CASSLGTHGRIDEQYF,TGTGCCAGCAGCTTAGGTACCCACGGGAGGATTGACGAGCAGTACTTC
TRBV4-2,TRBJ2-4,TRBD2,NA,CASSQGGLAGVFLAKNIQYF,TGTGCCAGCAGCCAAGGGGGACTAGCGGGAGTTTTCCTAGCCAAAAACATTCAGTACTTC